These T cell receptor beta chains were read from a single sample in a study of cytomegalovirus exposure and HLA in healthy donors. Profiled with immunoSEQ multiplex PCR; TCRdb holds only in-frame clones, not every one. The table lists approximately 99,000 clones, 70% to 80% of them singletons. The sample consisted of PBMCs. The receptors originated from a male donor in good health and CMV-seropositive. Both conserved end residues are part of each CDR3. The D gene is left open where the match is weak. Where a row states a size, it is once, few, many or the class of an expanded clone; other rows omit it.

TGTGCCAGTAGTATAGATCGACAGGCACAGAGAGCTTTCTTT CASSIDRQAQRAFF NA TRBJ1-1 TRBV19 NA
TGCCAGGGGGAACAAGCCGGGGAGCTGTTTTTT CQGEQAGELFF NA TRBJ2-2 TRBV5-3 TRBD1
TGTGCCAGCAGCTTGGGGCTCACACTAGCGGGGGGCCCCACAGATACGCAGTATTTT CASSLGLTLAGGPTDTQYF NA TRBJ2-3 TRBV5-4 TRBD2
TGTGCCAGCAGCACCGGGACAGCCTCCTACAATGAGCAGTTCTTC CASSTGTASYNEQFF NA TRBJ2-1 TRBV5-6 TRBD1
TGCGCCAGCCTACCTAGAGTTCCCTATTGGGGCTACACCTTC CASLPRVPYWGYTF NA TRBJ1-2 TRBV4-1 NA
TGTGCCAGCTCACCGACAGGACAAGAGACCCAGTACTTC CASSPTGQETQYF once TRBJ2-5 TRBV18 NA
TGTGCCAGCAGCCCCTCGGGGGGGGTATACGGGGAGCTGTTTTTT CASSPSGGVYGELFF NA TRBJ2-2 TRBV9 TRBD2
TGTGCAAGTCGCTTAGGGGCGGGGAACTATGGCTACACCTTC CASRLGAGNYGYTF NA TRBJ1-2 TRBV12-2 NA
TGTGCCTGGAGTCAGAATTTCGATGGCTATGGCTACACCTTC CAWSQNFDGYGYTF once TRBJ1-2 TRBV30 NA
TGTGCCACCCCAGCTTTGACAGGGAACACTGAAGCTTTCTTT CATPALTGNTEAFF NA TRBJ1-1 TRBV5-4 NA
TGTGCCAGTAGCTCAGCGGGGGGGACCTCCTACGAGCAGTACTTC CASSSAGGTSYEQYF NA TRBJ2-7 TRBV19 TRBD2
TGTGCCTGGAGTATTGGACTAGCGGGGGTTACTAGCACAGATACGCAGTATTTT CAWSIGLAGVTSTDTQYF once TRBJ2-3 TRBV30 TRBD2
TGTGCCAGCAGCCCTATCTCCACAGATACGCAGTATTTT CASSPISTDTQYF NA TRBJ2-3 TRBV11-2 NA
TGCGCCAGCAGCCTAAGCCGGGGGAGCTACAATGAGCAGTTCTTC CASSLSRGSYNEQFF NA TRBJ2-1 TRBV4-3 NA
TGCGCCAGCAGCGTGACAGGGGACACCGGGGAGCTGTTTTTT CASSVTGDTGELFF NA TRBJ2-2 TRBV5-1 TRBD1
TGTGCCAGCACCAGACAGGGGACGGACTATGGCTACACCTTC CASTRQGTDYGYTF NA TRBJ1-2 TRBV2 TRBD1
TGTGCCAGCAGCCAAGTAGGGGTTGAAGAGACCCAGTACTTC CASSQVGVEETQYF NA TRBJ2-5 TRBV14 NA